This T cell receptor beta chain was captured in a study of beta chain features in type 1 diabetes. Study-wide background: Patients and healthy donors were similar in age, gender and cell yields. Study-wide findings and caveats: Among all four CD4+ subsets, Type 1 diabetes patients had TCRB CDR3s that were moderately but significantly shorter. For patients, the naive, central memory and Treg TCRB repertoires appeared more alike than for healthy donors.

Of note for this clone: What it binds is not known.

This CDR3 region has 15 residues. V was shortened by 6 bases and J by 2 bases, with 14 bases between the two germline ends. Germline V gene lookup returns CDR1 MNHNY and CDR2 SVGAGI (reference sequence). Investigators reverse transcribed all isolated RNA, so they sequenced expressed TCRB transcripts. Naive, central memory and regulatory T cell samples yielded about 3.57 million reads on average. This table comes from immunoSEQ multiplex PCR, and its TCRdb copy is limited to in-frame clones, with some not included. The table lists 640,000 or so clones, around 15% of them singletons. Sequencing was carried out using naive CD4+ T cells from blood. This chain joins TRBV6-6 and TRBJ1-5, with D maybe TRBD1 (5 bases). The clonotype was recovered from a man between 18 and 35 years old with type 1 diabetes. The CDR3 region is CASSLRQIGNQPQHF. CDR3 nucleotides: TGTGCCAGCAGCCTCCGACAGATCGGCAATCAGCCCCAGCATTTT.